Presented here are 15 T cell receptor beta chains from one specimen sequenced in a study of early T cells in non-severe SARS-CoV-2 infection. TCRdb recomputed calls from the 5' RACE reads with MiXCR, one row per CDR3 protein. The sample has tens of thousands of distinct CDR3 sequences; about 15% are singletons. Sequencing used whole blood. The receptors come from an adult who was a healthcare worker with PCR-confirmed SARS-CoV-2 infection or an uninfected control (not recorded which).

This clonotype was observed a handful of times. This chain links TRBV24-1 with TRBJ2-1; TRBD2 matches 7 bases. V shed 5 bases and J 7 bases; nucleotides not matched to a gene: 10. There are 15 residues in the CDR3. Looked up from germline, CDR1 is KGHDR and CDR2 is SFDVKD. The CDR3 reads CATSVREAGINEQFF. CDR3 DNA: TGTGCCACCAGTGTTCGGGAGGCGGGGATTAATGAGCAGTTCTTC.

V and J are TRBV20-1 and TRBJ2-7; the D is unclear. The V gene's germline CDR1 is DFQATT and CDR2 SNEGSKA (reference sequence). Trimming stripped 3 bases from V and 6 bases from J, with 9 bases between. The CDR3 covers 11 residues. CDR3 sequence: CSARLAGEQYF. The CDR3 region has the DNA TGCAGTGCTAGGTTGGCAGGCGAGCAGTACTTC.

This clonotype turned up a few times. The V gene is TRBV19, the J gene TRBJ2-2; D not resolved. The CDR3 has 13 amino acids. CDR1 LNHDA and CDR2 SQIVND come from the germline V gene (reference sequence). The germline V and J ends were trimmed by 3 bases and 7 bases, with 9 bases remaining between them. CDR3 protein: CASSILGIGELFF. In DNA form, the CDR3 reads TGTGCCAGTAGTATTCTTGGTATCGGGGAGCTGTTTTTT.

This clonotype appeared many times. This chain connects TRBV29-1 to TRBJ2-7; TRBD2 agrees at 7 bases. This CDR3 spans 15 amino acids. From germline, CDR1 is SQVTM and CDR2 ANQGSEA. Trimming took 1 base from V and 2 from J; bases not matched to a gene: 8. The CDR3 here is CSVEGGGLGTYEQYF. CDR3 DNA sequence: TGCAGCGTTGAAGGGGGCGGACTAGGGACCTACGAGCAGTACTTC.

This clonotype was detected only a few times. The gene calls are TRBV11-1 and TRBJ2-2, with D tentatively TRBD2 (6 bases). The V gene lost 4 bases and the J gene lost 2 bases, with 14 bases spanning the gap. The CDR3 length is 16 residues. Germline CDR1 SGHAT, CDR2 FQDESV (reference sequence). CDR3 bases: TGTGCCAGCAGCTCCTTCCGGGACTTAAACACCGGGGAGCTGTTTTTT. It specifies CASSSFRDLNTGELFF.

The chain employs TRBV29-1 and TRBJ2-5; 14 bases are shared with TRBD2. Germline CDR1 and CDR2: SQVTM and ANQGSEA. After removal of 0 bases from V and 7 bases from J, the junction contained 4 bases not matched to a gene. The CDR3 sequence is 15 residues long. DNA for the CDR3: TGCAGCGTTGAAGATGGGACTAGCGGGAGCGGGACCCAGTACTTC. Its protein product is CSVEDGTSGSGTQYF.

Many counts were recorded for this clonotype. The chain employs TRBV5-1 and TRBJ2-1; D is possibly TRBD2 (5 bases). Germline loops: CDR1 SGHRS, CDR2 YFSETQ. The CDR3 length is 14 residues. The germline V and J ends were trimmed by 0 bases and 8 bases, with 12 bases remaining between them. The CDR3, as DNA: TGCGCCAGCAGCTTGGAGCTAGCTCTCGATGAGCAGTTCTTC. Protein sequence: CASSLELALDEQFF. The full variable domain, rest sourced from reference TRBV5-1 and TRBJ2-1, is KAGVTQTPRYLIKTRGQQVTLSCSPISGHRSVSWYQQTPGQGLQFLFEYFSETQRNKGNFPGRFSGRQFSNSRSEMNVSTLELGDSALYLCASSLELALDEQFFGPGTRLTVL.

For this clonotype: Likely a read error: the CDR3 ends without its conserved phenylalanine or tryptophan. The CDR3 here is CASSPLQREAFRADTQYL. The CDR3 DNA sequence: TGTGCCAGCTCACCATTACAGCGGGAGGCCTTCCGTGCAGATACGCAGTATCTT. This sequence joins TRBV18 and TRBJ2-3; 9 nucleotides align to TRBD2. V lost 2 bases, J lost 4 bases, and 13 bases stayed unmatched. Germline CDR1 and CDR2: KGHSH and LQKENI. The CDR3 loop spans 18 amino acids.

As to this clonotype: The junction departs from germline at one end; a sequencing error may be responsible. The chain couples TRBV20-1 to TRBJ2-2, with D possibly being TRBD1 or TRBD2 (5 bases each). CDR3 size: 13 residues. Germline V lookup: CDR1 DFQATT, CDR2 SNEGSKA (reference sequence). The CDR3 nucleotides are TGCAGTACTAGGCAGGGTAGCACCGGGGAGCTGTTTTTT. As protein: CSTRQGSTGELFF.

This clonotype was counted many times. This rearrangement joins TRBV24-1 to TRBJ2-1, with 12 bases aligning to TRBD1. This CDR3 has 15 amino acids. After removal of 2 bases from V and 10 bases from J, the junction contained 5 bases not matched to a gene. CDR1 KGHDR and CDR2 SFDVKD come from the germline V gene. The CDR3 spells CATSDSGTGGREQFF. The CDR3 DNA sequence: TGTGCCACCAGTGATTCCGGGACAGGGGGCCGGGAGCAGTTCTTC.

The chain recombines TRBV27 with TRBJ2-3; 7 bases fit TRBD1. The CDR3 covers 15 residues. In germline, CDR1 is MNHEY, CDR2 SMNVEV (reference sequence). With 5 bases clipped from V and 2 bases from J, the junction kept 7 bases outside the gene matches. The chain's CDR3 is CASSTPGQHTDTQYF. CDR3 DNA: TGTGCCAGCAGTACGCCGGGACAGCACACAGATACGCAGTATTTT.

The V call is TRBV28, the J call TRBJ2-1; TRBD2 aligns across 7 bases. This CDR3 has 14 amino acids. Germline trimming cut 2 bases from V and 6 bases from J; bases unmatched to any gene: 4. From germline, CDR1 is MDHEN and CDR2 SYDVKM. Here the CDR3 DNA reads TGTGCCAGCAGTTTAGGCGGGAGTGTCAATGAGCAGTTCTTC. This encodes CASSLGGSVNEQFF.

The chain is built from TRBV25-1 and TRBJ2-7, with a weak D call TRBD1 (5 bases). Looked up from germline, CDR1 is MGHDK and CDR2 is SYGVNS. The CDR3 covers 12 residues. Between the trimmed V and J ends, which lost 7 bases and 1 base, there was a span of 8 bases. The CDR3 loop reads CASKTESYEQYF. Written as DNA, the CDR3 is TGTGCCAGCAAGACAGAGTCCTACGAGCAGTACTTC.

The CDR3 DNA reads as TGTGCCAGCAGCAGACCAGGAGCTAACTATGGCTACACCTTC. Translation: CASSRPGANYGYTF. This rearrangement joins TRBV5-5 to TRBJ1-2, with D hard to call. The germline V and J ends were trimmed by 4 bases and 0 bases, with 10 bases remaining between them. CDR1 is SGHKS, CDR2 YYEKEE, per germline (reference sequence). The CDR3 spans 14 residues.

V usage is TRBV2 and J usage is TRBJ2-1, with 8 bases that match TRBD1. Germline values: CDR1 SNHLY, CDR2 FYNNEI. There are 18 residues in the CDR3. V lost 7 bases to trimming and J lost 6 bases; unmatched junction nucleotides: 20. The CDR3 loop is CASTLRTGQLFVGNEQFF. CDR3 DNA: TGTGCCAGCACTTTGAGGACAGGGCAATTGTTCGTGGGCAATGAGCAGTTCTTC.